These T cell receptor beta chains were read from a single sample in a study of blood T cell repertoires in COVID-19. TCRdb keeps only in-frame clones here, not all; method: immunoSEQ multiplex PCR. Of about 56,000 clones listed, roughly 87% are singletons. Sequencing was carried out using peripheral blood. The receptors shown here come from a middle-aged man with active COVID-19. Each CDR3 is given with its conserved first and last residue. The D gene is left open where the match is weak. Only part of the rows carry a size: once, few, many, or a class if the clone is expanded.

TRBD1,TRBV6-1,NA,TRBJ1-5,CASSERDRAYQPQHF,TGTGCCAGCAGTGAGCGGGACAGGGCTTATCAGCCCCAGCATTTT
NA,TRBV30,few,TRBJ1-2,CAWNLDRSYGYTF,TGTGCCTGGAATCTCGACAGGTCCTATGGCTACACCTTC
NA,TRBV12-2,NA,TRBJ2-3,CASRLPYLAGGGDTQYF,TGTGCAAGTCGCTTACCGTACCTAGCGGGGGGAGGAGATACGCAGTATTTT
TRBD1,TRBV10-3,once,TRBJ2-1,CAIESGQGALNEQFF,TGTGCCATCGAGTCGGGACAGGGGGCGCTTAATGAGCAGTTCTTC
TRBD2,TRBV6-6,NA,TRBJ2-5,CASILAGEETQYF,TGTGCCAGCATACTAGCGGGGGAAGAGACCCAGTACTTC
TRBD1,TRBV6-6,NA,TRBJ2-4,CASSPLPGQAAKNIQYF,TGTGCCAGCAGTCCCTTACCGGGACAGGCCGCCAAAAACATTCAGTACTTC
TRBD1,TRBV18,NA,TRBJ2-5,CASSPRTGTGQREETQYF,TGTGCCAGCTCACCACGAACCGGGACAGGGCAGCGAGAGGAGACCCAGTACTTC
NA,TRBV9,NA,TRBJ2-2,CASSVRGGPSTGELFF,TGTGCCAGCAGCGTAAGAGGAGGGCCCAGCACCGGGGAGCTGTTTTTT
NA,TRBV20-1,NA,TRBJ2-1,CSASQPGYNEQFF,TGCAGTGCTAGTCAGCCGGGTTACAATGAGCAGTTCTTC
TRBD2,TRBV5-1,NA,TRBJ2-1,CASSLPGVAGAIRNEQFF,TGCGCCAGCAGCCTACCGGGAGTAGCGGGGGCCATAAGGAATGAGCAGTTCTTC
TRBD2,TRBV5-1,NA,TRBJ2-2,CASSSSGGAVGELFF,TGCGCCAGCAGCTCAAGCGGGGGGGCCGTCGGGGAGCTGTTTTTT
NA,TRBV29-1,NA,TRBJ2-3,CSVEVYERTDTQYF,TGCAGCGTTGAAGTGTACGAGCGAACAGATACGCAGTATTTT
TRBD1,TRBV19,NA,TRBJ1-5,CASSPKGGTGGRSNQPQHF,TGTGCCAGTAGTCCTAAGGGTGGGACAGGGGGCCGTAGCAATCAGCCCCAGCATTTT
NA,TRBV5-1,NA,TRBJ2-2,CASSPQTPGELFF,TGCGCCAGCAGCCCCCAGACTCCCGGGGAGCTGTTTTTT
NA,TRBV6-5,NA,TRBJ1-6,CASRRGASNSPLHF,TGTGCCTCCAGACGGGGGGCGAGTAATTCACCCCTCCACTTT
NA,TRBV4-1,NA,TRBJ1-5,CASSQVVRGQPQHF,TGCGCCAGCAGCCAAGTAGTGAGGGGGCAGCCCCAGCATTTT
NA,TRBV5-4,once,TRBJ1-1,CASNLGKGGSAEAFF,TGTGCCAGCAACTTGGGTAAAGGGGGTTCTGCTGAAGCTTTCTTT
TRBD2,TRBV4-2,NA,TRBJ2-3,CASSQVAGGFTDTQYF,TGTGCCAGCAGCCAAGTGGCCGGGGGGTTCACAGATACGCAGTATTTT
NA,TRBV7-9,NA,TRBJ1-3,CASSSPGGSTIYF,TGTGCCAGCAGCTCGCCCGGGGGAAGCACCATATATTTT
TRBD1,TRBV7-9,NA,TRBJ1-2,CASSMDRVYGYTF,TGTGCCAGCAGCATGGACAGGGTCTATGGCTACACCTTC
NA,TRBV6-5,NA,TRBJ1-3,CASSQSGFPGNTIYF,TGTGCCAGCAGTCAATCGGGGTTCCCTGGAAACACCATATATTTT
TRBD2,TRBV3-1/TRBV3-2,once,TRBJ2-1,CASKLAGGGISEQFF,TGTGCCAGCAAATTAGCGGGGGGCGGGATCAGCGAGCAGTTCTTC
TRBD2,TRBV7-2,NA,TRBJ2-7,CASSLGAGGPYEQYF,TGTGCCAGCAGCTTAGGAGCGGGGGGGCCCTACGAGCAGTACTTC
NA,TRBV19,NA,TRBJ1-6,CASSIDGALNSPLHF,TGTGCCAGTAGTATAGACGGAGCTCTTAATTCACCCCTCCACTTT
NA,TRBV18,once,TRBJ2-1,CASSPPVDKLEQFF,TGTGCCAGCTCACCACCGGTCGACAAGCTTGAGCAGTTCTTC
TRBD2,TRBV4-1,NA,TRBJ2-5,CASSQTWGGQETQYF,TGCGCCAGCAGCCAGACATGGGGGGGCCAAGAGACCCAGTACTTC
NA,TRBV6-6,NA,TRBJ2-7,CASSPRVRGRGEQYF,TGTGCCAGCAGTCCACGGGTGAGAGGGAGAGGCGAGCAGTACTTC
TRBD1,TRBV18,NA,TRBJ2-3,CASSPPGQLRTDTQYF,TGTGCCAGCTCACCACCGGGACAGTTACGCACAGATACGCAGTATTTT